One sample yielded the 8 T cell receptor beta chains listed below, sequenced in a study of T cell changes during pregnancy in multiple sclerosis (dated by TCRdb to the late 2010s). To prepare the library, the immunoSEQ multiplex PCR assay was applied. TCRdb holds this immuneACCESS table with in-frame rearrangements only. Some clones are missing; in checked studies, unresolved V genes explain under half, and the rest has no known cause. Across this sample there are fewer than 85,000 clones, with 89% seen only once. Together, the top ten hold 1.5% to 2% of the sample. The sample consisted of peripheral blood, taken before pregnancy. Receptors were obtained from a female donor with multiple sclerosis, enrolled in a pregnancy study.

J is TRBJ2-1 and V is TRBV9; possible D gene TRBD1, 6 bases. The germline V gene has CDR1 SGDLS and CDR2 YYNGEE. The CDR3 length is 15 residues. V lost 4 bases, J lost 1 base, and 12 bases lay in between. The CDR3: CASSPTGTSYNEQFF. The CDR3 DNA follows: TGTGCCAGCAGCCCAACCGGGACATCCTACAATGAGCAGTTCTTC.

Concerning this clone: At one boundary the junction diverges from the germline segment, which might be a read error. V usage is TRBV7-7 and J usage is TRBJ2-7; 9 bases are shared with TRBD1. This CDR3 contains 16 residues. CDR1 and CDR2 from the germline V gene are SSHAT and FNYEAQ (reference sequence). DNA of the CDR3: TGTGCTAGCAGCCCTGGACAGGGGAACTTACTCTACGAGCAGTACTTC. This encodes CASSPGQGNLLYEQYF.

The rearrangement links TRBV6-5 to TRBJ1-6, with D possibly TRBD1 on 5 matching bases. The CDR3 loop spans 15 amino acids. V was cut by 2 bases and J by 7 bases, with 12 bases left in between. Germline lookup yields CDR1 MNHEY and CDR2 SVGAGI. The CDR3 DNA reads TGTGCCAGCAGTTACGGAAGACAGTTGAATTCACCCCTCCACTTT. It translates to CASSYGRQLNSPLHF.

This chain uses TRBV6-6 with TRBJ2-1; 11 bases are shared with TRBD2. The CDR3 is 16 amino acids. Trimming took 2 bases from V and 4 from J; bases not matched to a gene: 4. Germline loops: CDR1 MNHNY, CDR2 SVGAGI (reference sequence). CDR3 DNA: TGTGCCAGCAGTTACGGGACTAGCGGACCTTACAATGAGCAGTTCTTC. Residues: CASSYGTSGPYNEQFF.

V usage is TRBV13 and J usage is TRBJ2-5; 8 bases map to TRBD2. Trimming removed 1 base from V and 2 bases from J; junction bases left unmatched: 6. The CDR3 has 16 amino acids. Germline assignment: CDR1 PRHDT and CDR2 FYEKMQ (reference sequence). CDR3 DNA sequence: TGTGCCAGCAGCTTAGTCGGTAGCGGGGTGCAAGAGACCCAGTACTTC. It is translated as CASSLVGSGVQETQYF.

CDR3 sequence: CASSGLGNQPQHF. CDR3 sequence (DNA): TGTGCCAGCAGCGGCCTCGGGAATCAGCCCCAGCATTTT. The gene calls are TRBV2 and TRBJ1-5; no reliable D call. V lost 6 bases and J lost 4, with 10 bases in between. There are 13 residues in the CDR3. The germline gives CDR1 SNHLY, CDR2 FYNNEI. Full variable domain (rest looked up from reference TRBV2 and TRBJ1-5): EPEVTQTPSHQVTQMGQEVILRCVPISNHLYFYWYRQILGQKVEFLVSFYNNEISEKSEIFDDQFSVERPDGSNFTLKIRSTKLEDSAMYFCASSGLGNQPQHFGDGTRLSIL.

This clone was picked up one time. This chain connects TRBV4-1 to TRBJ2-1; 13 bases fit TRBD2. Germline assignment: CDR1 MGHRA and CDR2 YSYEKL. The CDR3 runs to 20 residues. V trimming: 1 base; J trimming: 0 bases; junction bases outside the gene matches: 9. CDR3: CASSQVTSGGSYPSYNEQFF. The CDR3 region has the DNA TGCGCCAGCAGCCAAGTGACTAGCGGGGGGTCTTACCCCTCCTACAATGAGCAGTTCTTC.

This clone was seen a few times. This sequence joins TRBV27 and TRBJ2-1, with D possibly matching TRBD1 (6 bases). Per germline, CDR1 MNHEY and CDR2 SMNVEV (reference sequence). With 2 bases removed from V and 6 bases from J, the gap between germline ends came to 8 bases. The CDR3 runs 13 residues. The CDR3 region is CASSLLGGNEQFF. The CDR3 DNA sequence: TGTGCCAGCAGTTTACTAGGGGGCAATGAGCAGTTCTTC.